The 32 T cell receptor beta chains below all came from one sample that was sequenced in a study of blood T cells in healthy people across ages. Primers used in a second PCR of about 7 to 12 cycles were a sample-barcoded 5' primer and a J-beta primer mix. Via MiXCR, TCRdb re-called the 5' RACE reads, giving one row per CDR3 protein. This sample yields some 730,000 distinct CDR3 sequences, of which approximately 21% are seen a single time; 22% belongs to the top ten. Material: blood. These receptors all stem from a man in his 70s in good health.

This clonotype has a count of ten or more. The gene calls are TRBV18 and TRBJ2-1, with a possible D match to TRBD2 (5 bases). The germline V gene encodes CDR1 KGHSH and CDR2 LQKENI. Deletions cut 8 bases from V and 0 bases from J, with 14 bases between. The CDR3 has 15 amino acids. This CDR3 is CASSPPGSSYNEQFF. CDR3 DNA sequence: TGTGCCAGCAGTCCACCGGGATCCTCCTACAATGAGCAGTTCTTC.

This clonotype was recorded a few times. V and J are TRBV9 and TRBJ1-2, with TRBD1 as a possible D gene (5 bases). V was pared by 0 bases and J by 7 bases, with 13 bases between. Germline CDR1 and CDR2: SGDLS and YYNGEE. The CDR3 spans 14 residues. As DNA, the CDR3 is TGTGCCAGCAGCGTAGGGGGGATGGGTCCTGGCTACACCTTC. Protein: CASSVGGMGPGYTF.

The genes are TRBV5-1 and TRBJ2-2; the match to TRBD1 covers 9 bases. The CDR3 spans 15 residues. Germline CDR1 and CDR2: SGHRS and YFSETQ. Losses at the gene ends were 4 bases for V and 1 base for J; bases not matched to a gene: 2. The CDR3 region has the DNA TGCGCCAGCAGCCCGACAGGGGGGAACACCGGGGAGCTGTTTTTT. Amino acid sequence: CASSPTGGNTGELFF. Full variable domain (remainder filled in from reference TRBV5-1 and TRBJ2-2): KAGVTQTPRYLIKTRGQQVTLSCSPISGHRSVSWYQQTPGQGLQFLFEYFSETQRNKGNFPGRFSGRQFSNSRSEMNVSTLELGDSALYLCASSPTGGNTGELFFGEGSRLTVL.

Details on this clonotype: This CDR3 is missing its conserved last phenylalanine or tryptophan, likely due to a read error. It is unclear where the CDR3 begins or ends on the DNA, so no DNA is shown, and the CDR3 is as TCRdb lists it. CDR3 amino acids: CASSTRLAGDFL. The V and J genes are TRBV7-2 and TRBJ2-5; the table assigns TRBD2, which was not confirmed against the DNA. CDR1 SGHTA and CDR2 FQGNSA come from the germline V gene. Inclusive of both ends, the CDR3 amounts to 12 amino acids.

This clonotype was detected a few times. The chain recombines TRBV19 with TRBJ2-1; 15 bases align to TRBD2. V dropped 1 base and J dropped 4; count of bases not matched to a gene: 8. CDR1 and CDR2 from the germline V gene are LNHDA and SQIVND (reference sequence). The CDR3 length is 19 residues. The CDR3 reads CASSIASGLAGGSYNEQFF. Written as DNA, the CDR3 is TGTGCCAGTAGTATAGCGTCCGGACTAGCGGGGGGGAGTTACAATGAGCAGTTCTTC.

The chain couples TRBV19 to TRBJ1-4; D unclear. Trimming took 7 bases from V and 0 from J, leaving 6 bases between them. Germline CDR1 LNHDA, CDR2 SQIVND (reference sequence). The length of the CDR3 is 13 residues. The chain's CDR3 is CASTFATNEKLFF. CDR3 nucleotide sequence: TGTGCCAGTACGTTTGCAACTAATGAAAAACTGTTTTTT.

V and J are TRBV28 and TRBJ2-4, with 9 positions matching TRBD1. There are 12 residues in the CDR3. V was pared by 8 bases and J by 6 bases, with 2 bases of the junction left unmatched. Germline V lookup: CDR1 MDHEN, CDR2 SYDVKM. This CDR3 is CASGTGTNIQYF. The CDR3 nucleotides read TGTGCCAGCGGGACAGGGACAAACATTCAGTACTTC. The variable domain in full, completed from reference TRBV28 and TRBJ2-4, reads DVKVTQSSRYLVKRTGEKVFLECVQDMDHENMFWYRQDPGLGLRLIYFSYDVKMKEKGDIPEGYSVSREKKERFSLILESASTNQTSMYLCASGTGTNIQYFGAGTRLSVL.

This clonotype was recorded a few times. This chain links TRBV2 with TRBJ2-1, with 8 bases fitting TRBD2. V lost 7 bases, J lost 7 bases, and 9 bases stayed unmatched. CDR1 and CDR2 (germline): SNHLY, FYNNEI. This CDR3 has 14 residues. The CDR3 nucleotides read TGTGCCAGCACCAAAGGGACTAGGGTGAATGAGCAGTTCTTC. As protein: CASTKGTRVNEQFF.

This CDR3 is CSVDAGTGRPTDYEQYV. The CDR3 nucleotides are TGCAGCGTTGACGCCGGGACAGGGAGACCCACGGACTACGAGCAGTACGTC. The chain has TRBV29-1 and TRBJ2-7; 9 bases match TRBD1. The junction had 15 bases not matched to a gene; V was cut back by 3 bases and J by 3 bases. The CDR3 is made up of 17 amino acids. Germline V gene data show CDR1 as SQVTM and CDR2 as ANQGSEA.

This clonotype turned up a few times. V is TRBV5-1 and J is TRBJ2-7; 8 nucleotides align to TRBD2. V lost 3 bases, J lost 5 bases, and 4 bases stayed unmatched. CDR1 SGHRS and CDR2 YFSETQ come from the germline V gene. The CDR3 has 13 residues. CDR3 bases: TGCGCCAGCAGCTCCGGACTAGCCCACGAGCAGTACTTC. Amino acid sequence: CASSSGLAHEQYF.

This clonotype came up many times. The J gene is TRBJ2-5, the V gene TRBV10-3; no clear D gene. There are 12 residues in the CDR3. Germline lookup yields CDR1 ENHRY and CDR2 SYGVKD. Deletions cut 6 bases from V and 5 bases from J, with 10 bases between. CDR3 sequence reads: CAIRDGLETQYF. For the CDR3, the DNA is TGTGCCATCAGGGACGGGTTGGAGACCCAGTACTTC.

This chain's CDR3 is CASSFPGTDYNYGYTF. CDR3 DNA sequence: TGCGCCAGCAGCTTTCCCGGGACAGATTATAACTATGGCTACACCTTC. V usage is TRBV5-1 and J usage is TRBJ1-2; 7 bases map to TRBD1. The V gene end was trimmed by 2 bases and the J gene end by 1 base; junction bases not matched to a gene: 8. The CDR3 is 16 amino acids. Per germline, CDR1 SGHRS and CDR2 YFSETQ.

In its sample, this clonotype was seen a few times. The V gene is TRBV15, the J gene TRBJ2-1, with TRBD1 identical over 9 bases. Germline CDR1 LNHNV, CDR2 YYDKDF (reference sequence). The CDR3 consists of 15 residues. V shed 0 bases and J 7 bases; nucleotides not matched to a gene: 4. The CDR3 DNA reads TGTGCCACCAGCAGAGAGGGGACAGGGTCGAATGAGCAGTTCTTC. As protein: CATSREGTGSNEQFF.

This chain connects TRBV5-1 to TRBJ2-3, with D possibly TRBD2 on 6 matching bases. From germline, CDR1 is SGHRS and CDR2 YFSETQ. The CDR3 consists of 16 residues. Trimming shortened V by 3 bases and J by 3 bases, and 17 bases separated the two germline ends. Written as DNA, the CDR3 is TGCGCCAGCAGCTGGGGAGGAGGTAGTAAGACAGATACGCAGTATTTT. The encoded protein is CASSWGGGSKTDTQYF.

The chain has TRBV24-1 and TRBJ1-2; tentatively, D is TRBD1 (6 bases). The germline V gene has CDR1 KGHDR and CDR2 SFDVKD. The CDR3 totals 15 residues. Trimming took off 3 bases at V and 7 bases at J, with 17 bases between the two ends. For the CDR3, the DNA is TGTGCCACCAGTGATAAGGGGGGAACCGGGGCTGGCTACACCTTC. Residues: CATSDKGGTGAGYTF.

The chain employs TRBV4-2 and TRBJ2-7; D is possibly TRBD1 (6 bases). CDR3 size: 16 residues. Trimming took off 0 bases at V and 2 bases at J, with 14 bases between the two ends. Germline-derived CDR1 and CDR2 are LGHNA and YNFKEQ. CDR3 sequence reads: CASSQELQGLTYEQYF. Written as DNA, the CDR3 is TGTGCCAGCAGCCAAGAGCTGCAGGGGCTCACCTACGAGCAGTACTTC.

The chain uses TRBV5-1 and TRBJ2-5; D perhaps matches TRBD1 (6 bases). Germline CDR1 is SGHRS and CDR2 is YFSETQ. The ends were cut back, 6 bases at V and 4 bases at J, with 13 bases in the middle. This CDR3 is 13 amino acids long. CDR3 DNA sequence: TGCGCCAGCAACGACGTCAGGGGAGAGACCCAGTACTTC. This sequence encodes CASNDVRGETQYF.

This clonotype was seen a handful of times. This chain uses TRBV12-3 or TRBV12-4 with TRBJ2-1, with D tentatively TRBD1 (6 bases). Trimming left V 3 bases short and J 12 bases short, with 9 bases between. The CDR3 contains 11 residues. The CDR3 spells CASSFEGVQFF. CDR3 coding DNA: TGTGCCAGCAGTTTTGAGGGGGTGCAGTTCTTC.

In its sample, this clonotype was seen a few times. Mismatch with germline at one junction end may stem from a read error. V and J are TRBV2 and TRBJ1-1, with 9 bases that match TRBD1. The germline V gene has CDR1 SNHLY and CDR2 FYNNEI. This CDR3 has 17 amino acids. CDR3 in amino acids: CASRPGTGSWLNTEAFF. The DNA for the CDR3 is TGTGCCAGCAGACCCGGGACAGGGAGTTGGTTGAATACTGAAGCCTTCTTT.

The rearrangement joins TRBV24-1 to TRBJ1-2; D may be TRBD1 (6 bases). V lost 5 bases and J 2 bases, leaving 11 bases between the germline ends. Per the germline V gene, CDR1 is KGHDR and CDR2 is SFDVKD. This CDR3 spans 14 amino acids. This CDR3 reads CATSVSGVNYGYTF. Written as DNA, the CDR3 is TGTGCCACCAGTGTTTCAGGGGTAAACTATGGCTACACCTTC.

The rearrangement joins TRBV7-2 to TRBJ1-1; 8 bases match TRBD1. This CDR3 region has 15 residues. In germline, CDR1 is SGHTA, CDR2 FQGNSA. After removal of 7 bases from V and 4 bases from J, the junction contained 11 bases not matched to a gene. This CDR3 is CASIINPGTGTEAFF. For the CDR3, the DNA is TGTGCCAGCATCATAAATCCCGGGACAGGCACTGAAGCTTTCTTT.

V gene TRBV6-6 combines with J gene TRBJ2-3; D may match TRBD1 or TRBD2 (6 bases each). The CDR3 covers 16 residues. Trimming stripped 5 bases from V and 0 bases from J, with 15 bases between. The germline V gene encodes CDR1 MNHNY and CDR2 SVGAGI (reference sequence). The CDR3: CASSPQGGLSTDTQYF. Here the CDR3 DNA reads TGTGCCAGCAGTCCCCAAGGGGGGCTAAGCACAGATACGCAGTATTTT.

This clonotype was found a few times. The chain couples TRBV20-1 to TRBJ2-5; no firm D call. V dropped 3 bases and J dropped 3 bases, with 8 bases sitting between them. This CDR3 is 12 amino acids long. CDR1 DFQATT and CDR2 SNEGSKA come from the germline V gene (reference sequence). CDR3: CSARAPEETQYF. The CDR3, as DNA: TGCAGTGCTAGGGCCCCGGAAGAGACCCAGTACTTC.

The chain employs TRBV6-2 or TRBV6-3 and TRBJ1-6; 8 bases map to TRBD1. Losses at the gene ends were 6 bases for V and 12 bases for J; bases not matched to a gene: 19. There are 17 residues in the CDR3. CDR1 is MNHEY and CDR2 is SVGEGT in the germline V gene. CDR3: CASRSPGQGDQRGPLHF. The CDR3 nucleotides are TGTGCCAGCAGGTCCCCCGGACAGGGCGATCAAAGAGGACCCCTCCACTTT.

This clonotype was picked up a small number of times. This chain connects TRBV5-5 to TRBJ2-5, with D tentatively TRBD1 (6 bases). Judging by the DNA end, TRBJ2-7 fits better; the J call may be wrong. The CDR3 length is 15 residues. CDR1 and CDR2 from the germline V gene are SGHKS and YYEKEE (reference sequence). The CDR3 sequence: CASSRDTLPSYEQYV. The CDR3 DNA reads as TGTGCCAGCAGTAGGGACACACTCCCTTCCTACGAGCAGTACGTC.

The chain couples TRBV12-3 or TRBV12-4 to TRBJ2-3, with TRBD2 identical over 8 bases. The V segment lost 1 base and the J segment 2 bases; nucleotides outside the gene matches: 8. The CDR3 is 17 residues long. Here the CDR3 DNA reads TGTGCCAGCAGTTTAGGTTTTGGCGGGGGGACCACAGATACGCAGTATTTT. This gives the protein CASSLGFGGGTTDTQYF.

This clonotype was counted a few times. The chain employs TRBV28 and TRBJ2-3, with D maybe TRBD1 (7 bases). Germline assignment: CDR1 MDHEN and CDR2 SYDVKM. This CDR3 spans 14 amino acids. The ends were cut back, 7 bases at V and 1 base at J, with 12 bases in the middle. This chain's CDR3 is CASMEGARTDTQYF. For the CDR3, the DNA is TGTGCCAGCATGGAGGGGGCTCGCACAGATACGCAGTATTTT.

This clonotype was recorded a few times. V gene TRBV5-1 combines with J gene TRBJ2-1; 12 bases map to TRBD1. This CDR3 is 15 amino acids long. CDR1 SGHRS and CDR2 YFSETQ come from the germline V gene. After removal of 4 bases from V and 7 bases from J, the junction contained 6 bases not matched to a gene. The CDR3 loop reads CASSHRGQGANEQFF. CDR3 bases: TGCGCCAGCAGCCATCGGGGACAGGGGGCGAATGAGCAGTTCTTC.

J is TRBJ2-3 and V is TRBV20-1; D is possibly TRBD2 (6 bases). V was cut by 3 bases and J by 1 base, with 17 bases left in between. The CDR3 covers 16 residues. Germline V lookup: CDR1 DFQATT, CDR2 SNEGSKA (reference sequence). In DNA, the CDR3 is TGCAGTGCTAGCGGGAGACAATCACGGGGCACAGATACGCAGTATTTT. Translated: CSASGRQSRGTDTQYF.

The V and J genes are TRBV12-3 or TRBV12-4 and TRBJ2-3; 9 bases are a match to TRBD2. J lost 5 bases, V lost 7 bases, and 10 bases had no gene match. The CDR3 contains 15 residues. CDR3 in DNA: TGTGCCAGCACCCTCCAAGCGGGGGGAGGAGATACGCAGTATTTT. It yields the protein CASTLQAGGGDTQYF.

The sample holds a few counts of this clonotype. This chain uses TRBV7-3 with TRBJ2-3; 11 bases line up with TRBD2. The CDR3 spans 16 residues. J lost 4 bases, V lost 0 bases, and 3 bases had no gene match. In germline, CDR1 is SGHTA, CDR2 FQGTGA. CDR3 sequence reads: CASSLTSGRAPDTQYF. The CDR3, as DNA: TGTGCCAGCAGCTTAACTAGCGGGAGGGCCCCAGATACGCAGTATTTT.

This clonotype has more than one count but fewer than ten. CDR3 nucleotide sequence: TGTGCCAGCAGCTTGGCCGCGGCAGGGGTTTCGTACGAGCAGTACTTC. It encodes CASSLAAAGVSYEQYF. The chain carries TRBV5-5 and TRBJ2-7; D might be TRBD1 (6 bases). This CDR3 region has 16 residues. V was trimmed by 0 bases and J by 4 bases, leaving 17 bases between them. Germline V gene sequence: CDR1 SGHKS, CDR2 YYEKEE (reference sequence).